These 32 T cell receptor beta chains share one sample of origin, sequenced in a study of OX40 agonist ivuxolimab in advanced cancers. The method was immunoSEQ multiplex PCR; TCRdb's version includes in-frame clones alone and lacks a portion of them. This sample carries 50,000 to 55,000 clones, approximately 80% of them seen once, and the ten largest clones take around 0.7%. The sequencing used CD4+ or CD8+ T cells sorted from blood, collected in a trial of the OX40 agonist ivuxolimab. Receptor source: an adult with an advanced solid tumor such as melanoma, head and neck, liver or kidney cancer.

The chain employs TRBV25-1 and TRBJ2-3; 8 bases are a match to TRBD2. The CDR3 runs 15 residues. The V segment lost 6 bases and the J segment 1 base; nucleotides outside the gene matches: 6. Germline CDR1 is MGHDK and CDR2 is SYGVNS. As DNA, the CDR3 is TGTGCCAGCAGGTCCGGGGGGGCTCGCACAGATACGCAGTATTTT. Translating it yields CASRSGGARTDTQYF.

The genes are TRBV21-1 and TRBJ2-3; the D call TRBD1 from the table was never checked on the DNA. TRBV21-1 is a documented pseudogene. This CDR3 has 12 residues. The DNA of the CDR3 is TGTGCCAGCAGAGGCAGGACAGATACGCAGTATTTT. It translates to CASRGRTDTQYF.

The J gene is TRBJ1-2, the V gene TRBV19, with a weak D call TRBD1 (6 bases). Germline values: CDR1 LNHDA, CDR2 SQIVND (reference sequence). The CDR3 spans 13 residues. V gave up 7 bases and J gave up 6 bases, with 15 bases separating them. CDR3 amino acids: CASNLNRANGYTF. The CDR3 DNA reads as TGTGCCAGTAACCTAAACAGGGCGAATGGCTACACCTTC.

The CDR3: CASSPPTSGGAKDTQYF. In DNA form, the CDR3 reads TGTGCCAGCTCACCACCTACTAGCGGGGGGGCGAAAGATACGCAGTATTTT. The rearrangement uses TRBV18 and TRBJ2-3, with 13 bases identical to TRBD2. V dropped 0 bases and J dropped 5; count of bases not matched to a gene: 5. CDR3 length: 17 amino acids. Germline V CDR1 and CDR2: KGHSH, LQKENI.

This sequence joins TRBV5-6 and TRBJ1-2, with no clear D. Looked up from germline, CDR1 is SGHDT and CDR2 is YYEEEE. The germline V and J ends were trimmed by 5 bases and 5 bases, with 16 bases remaining between them. This CDR3 is built from 14 residues. This CDR3 is CASRPIGPGYGYTF. The CDR3 DNA sequence: TGTGCCAGCAGGCCGATCGGGCCAGGTTATGGCTACACCTTC.

This chain uses TRBV9 with TRBJ2-3; 12 bases align to TRBD2. Per germline, CDR1 SGDLS and CDR2 YYNGEE. Germline trimming cut 4 bases from V and 2 bases from J; bases unmatched to any gene: 5. The CDR3 is 16 residues long. For the CDR3, the DNA is TGTGCCAGCAGCACAGCTAGCGGGGGGGTCACAGATACGCAGTATTTT. Its translation: CASSTASGGVTDTQYF.

This clone was detected once. This chain links TRBV29-1 with TRBJ2-7; 8 bases fit TRBD2. V dropped 4 bases and J dropped 7; count of bases not matched to a gene: 9. From germline, CDR1 is SQVTM and CDR2 ANQGSEA. The CDR3 totals 13 residues. As DNA, the CDR3 is TGCAGCGTTGTAGTTGCGGGGGGCGGTGAGCAGTACTTC. Translated, it gives CSVVVAGGGEQYF.

The genes are TRBV5-1 and TRBJ1-1; no reliable D call. CDR1 is SGHRS, CDR2 YFSETQ, per germline. The V and J ends lost 0 bases and 0 bases respectively, with 18 bases between them. CDR3 length: 18 residues. This CDR3 is CASSLGGSAGPMNTEAFF. The CDR3 nucleotides read TGCGCCAGCAGCTTGGGAGGCTCGGCCGGACCAATGAACACTGAAGCTTTCTTT.

This chain joins TRBV5-6 and TRBJ2-5; 11 bases are a match to TRBD2. The germline V gene encodes CDR1 SGHDT and CDR2 YYEEEE. The V gene end was trimmed by 3 bases and the J gene end by 2 bases; junction bases not matched to a gene: 3. The CDR3 spans 15 residues. CDR3 bases: TGTGCCAGCAGCTCGGGACTAGCGGCTCAAGAGACCCAGTACTTC. It yields the protein CASSSGLAAQETQYF.

V usage is TRBV7-8 and J usage is TRBJ2-7; D is undetermined. This CDR3 is 18 amino acids long. The germline V and J ends were trimmed by 1 base and 0 bases, with 19 bases remaining between them. Germline V gene sequence: CDR1 SGHVS, CDR2 FQNEAQ. The CDR3 DNA is TGTGCCAGCAGCTTAGTAGATTGGGTCCGGAGACACTCCTACGAGCAGTACTTC. Its translation is CASSLVDWVRRHSYEQYF. Supplemented by reference TRBV7-8 and TRBJ2-7, the full variable domain reads GAGVSQSPRYKVAKRGQDVALRCDPISGHVSLFWYQQALGQGPEFLTYFQNEAQLDKSGLPSDRFFAERPEGSVSTLKIQRTQQEDSAVYLCASSLVDWVRRHSYEQYFGPGTRLTVT.

As concerns this clone: Since the CDR3 does not end with the conserved phenylalanine or tryptophan, this likely comes from a read error. The DNA is left out, because the CDR3 cannot be placed on it with certainty; the CDR3 is given as TCRdb lists it. V and J are TRBV6-6 and TRBJ1-1. The CDR3 comprises 10 residues, both ends counted. In germline, CDR1 is MNHNY, CDR2 SVGAGI (reference sequence). CDR3 sequence reads: CASSYATGSL.

The genes are TRBV7-9 and TRBJ1-1; D remains unclear. This CDR3 contains 14 residues. From germline, CDR1 is SEHNR and CDR2 FQNEAQ (reference sequence). The ends were cut back, 4 bases at V and 2 bases at J, with 11 bases in the middle. CDR3 in amino acids: CASSSFAGNTEAFF. As DNA, the CDR3 is TGTGCCAGCAGCTCCTTCGCGGGAAACACTGAAGCTTTCTTT. Combining the CDR3 with reference TRBV7-9 and TRBJ1-1 gives the whole variable domain DTGVSQNPRHKITKRGQNVTFRCDPISEHNRLYWYRQTLGQGPEFLTYFQNEAQLEKSRLLSDRFSAERPKGSFSTLEIQRTEQGDSAMYLCASSSFAGNTEAFFGQGTRLTVV.

V is TRBV4-1 and J is TRBJ1-3; D ambiguous. The CDR3 contains 14 residues. Germline V gene lookup returns CDR1 MGHRA and CDR2 YSYEKL. Trimming took off 2 bases at V and 0 bases at J, with 5 bases between the two ends. The chain's CDR3 is CASSQPHSGNTIYF. Here the CDR3 DNA reads TGCGCCAGCAGCCAACCCCACTCTGGAAACACCATATATTTT.

The V gene is TRBV28, the J gene TRBJ1-6, with D unclear. Trimming cost V 5 bases and J 5 bases, with 10 bases left between them. The CDR3 has 14 residues. Germline V gene lookup returns CDR1 MDHEN and CDR2 SYDVKM. DNA for the CDR3: TGTGCCAGCAGTACAAGGGCCAATAATTCACCCCTCCACTTT. Protein: CASSTRANNSPLHF.

The chain joins TRBV7-2 to TRBJ2-3; D remains unclear. Germline CDR1 reads SGHTA; CDR2 reads FQGNSA. V dropped 1 base and J dropped 5 bases, with 7 bases sitting between them. The CDR3 runs to 13 residues. CDR3 sequence reads: CASSLGLGDTQYF. Here the CDR3 DNA reads TGTGCCAGCAGCTTAGGGTTGGGAGATACGCAGTATTTT.

The chain combines TRBV18 with TRBJ2-3; 7 bases align to TRBD1. CDR3 length equals 15 residues. Per the germline V gene, CDR1 is KGHSH and CDR2 is LQKENI. The ends lost 4 bases at V and 0 bases at J; junction bases unmatched: 4. The CDR3 DNA is TGTGCCAGCTCACTACGGACAGGTAGCACAGATACGCAGTATTTT. Translated: CASSLRTGSTDTQYF. The full variable domain, its missing parts supplied by reference TRBV18 and TRBJ2-3, is NAGVMQNPRHLVRRRGQEARLRCSPMKGHSHVYWYRQLPEEGLKFMVYLQKENIIDESGMPKERFSAEFPKEGPSILRIQQVVRGDSAAYFCASSLRTGSTDTQYFGPGTRLTVL.

The chain couples TRBV5-1 to TRBJ2-5, with 11 bases identical to TRBD2. The J segment lost 0 bases and the V segment lost 4 bases, leaving 2 bases of the junction unmatched. CDR1 and CDR2 from the germline V gene are SGHRS and YFSETQ. CDR3 length: 15 amino acids. CDR3 region: CASSPGLADQETQYF. The CDR3 DNA follows: TGCGCCAGCAGCCCGGGACTAGCGGACCAAGAGACCCAGTACTTC.

This chain connects TRBV11-2 to TRBJ2-3; D ambiguous. This CDR3 has 13 amino acids. CDR1 and CDR2 (germline): SGHAT, FQNNGV. V lost 7 bases and J lost 4, with 12 bases in between. The CDR3 DNA follows: TGTGCCAGCACCTTTATTGGCGCAGATACGCAGTATTTT. The encoded protein is CASTFIGADTQYF.

The chain has TRBV5-6 and TRBJ1-1, with D possibly matching TRBD1 (5 bases). Germline V gives CDR1 SGHDT, CDR2 YYEEEE. Trimming took off 4 bases at V and 3 bases at J, with 13 bases between the two ends. CDR3 length: 14 amino acids. CDR3 protein: CASSDPGRDTEAFF. The DNA for the CDR3 is TGTGCCAGCAGCGATCCGGGACGAGACACTGAAGCTTTCTTT.

The chain uses TRBV9 and TRBJ2-7, with unresolved D. The CDR3 has 14 amino acids. The V end was cut by 0 bases, the J end by 2 bases, with 9 bases between. Germline CDR1 and CDR2: SGDLS and YYNGEE. CDR3 nucleotides: TGTGCCAGCAGCGTAGAGGCAGGAGCCTACGAGCAGTACTTC. It codes for CASSVEAGAYEQYF.

The rearrangement links TRBV6-6 to TRBJ2-7; 10 bases align to TRBD1. Germline loops: CDR1 MNHNY, CDR2 SVGAGI (reference sequence). The ends lost 4 bases at V and 2 bases at J; junction bases unmatched: 5. The CDR3 sequence is 15 residues long. The CDR3 DNA follows: TGTGCCAGCAGTTCTCCAGGGACAGGGGCCTACGAGCAGTACTTC. Its translation is CASSSPGTGAYEQYF.

The V gene is TRBV6-5, the J gene TRBJ2-2; 11 bases line up with TRBD2. Germline-derived CDR1 and CDR2 are MNHEY and SVGAGI. The V segment lost 2 bases and the J segment 5 bases; nucleotides outside the gene matches: 4. The CDR3 has 16 residues. The CDR3 sequence: CASSYPGTSGTGELFF. The CDR3 nucleotides are TGTGCCAGCAGTTACCCCGGGACTAGCGGTACCGGGGAGCTGTTTTTT.

This chain connects TRBV2 to TRBJ1-1; D not resolved. Trimming shortened V by 1 base and J by 0 bases, and 3 bases separated the two germline ends. This CDR3 has 13 residues. Germline V CDR1 and CDR2: SNHLY, FYNNEI. CDR3 nucleotides: TGTGCCAGCAGTGAAGATCTGAACACTGAAGCTTTCTTT. Its protein is CASSEDLNTEAFF.

This clone appeared a single time. The rearrangement uses TRBV5-1 and TRBJ2-6, with a possible D match to TRBD1 (6 bases). Germline CDR1 is SGHRS and CDR2 is YFSETQ. CDR3 size: 15 residues. V was pared by 4 bases and J by 2 bases, with 10 bases between. This CDR3 is CASSTPGAGANVLTF. CDR3 DNA: TGCGCCAGCAGCACACCAGGGGCTGGGGCCAACGTCCTGACTTTC.

DNA of the CDR3: TGTGCCAGCAGCTTGGCCGCGTCAGGCTACACCTTC. Translated: CASSLAASGYTF. The chain combines TRBV5-6 with TRBJ1-2; D is undetermined. Germline CDR1 reads SGHDT; CDR2 reads YYEEEE. The V end lost 0 bases, the J end lost 8 bases, and 8 bases lay between the germline ends. CDR3 length: 12 amino acids.

This clone is medium-sized in the sample. The chain couples TRBV27 to TRBJ1-2; D ambiguous. This CDR3 is built from 15 residues. Germline assignment: CDR1 MNHEY and CDR2 SMNVEV (reference sequence). Trimming stripped 3 bases from V and 0 bases from J, with 11 bases between. The CDR3 nucleotides read TGTGCCAGCAGTTTTGACCCGGGAGCTAACTATGGCTACACCTTC. Amino acid sequence: CASSFDPGANYGYTF.

The chain couples TRBV28 to TRBJ2-5; weak D call: TRBD2 (5 bases). This CDR3 spans 14 amino acids. V lost 2 bases and J 2 bases, leaving 9 bases between the germline ends. Germline V gene data show CDR1 as MDHEN and CDR2 as SYDVKM. CDR3 loop: CASSLGGPQETQYF. The CDR3 DNA reads TGTGCCAGCAGTTTAGGAGGACCGCAAGAGACCCAGTACTTC.

This sequence joins TRBV18 and TRBJ1-1; 7 positions match TRBD1. J was trimmed by 1 base and V by 3 bases; bases with no gene match: 2. Germline V gene lookup returns CDR1 KGHSH and CDR2 LQKENI. The CDR3 length is 14 residues. As DNA, the CDR3 is TGTGCCAGCTCACCTGGGACAGAGAACACTGAAGCTTTCTTT. Translated, it gives CASSPGTENTEAFF.

DNA for the CDR3: TGTGCCAGCAGTGAGGGACTTTACGAGCAGTACTTC. Translation gives CASSEGLYEQYF. The V gene is TRBV6-1, the J gene TRBJ2-7, with D perhaps matching TRBD2 (6 bases). The CDR3 is made up of 12 amino acids. CDR1 is MNHNS and CDR2 is SASEGT in the germline V gene. V lost 3 bases, J lost 4 bases, and 7 bases lay in between.

This chain connects TRBV5-6 to TRBJ2-7, with 8 bases aligning to TRBD1. This CDR3 region has 14 residues. CDR1 and CDR2 (germline): SGHDT, YYEEEE. Trimming removed 2 bases from V and 3 bases from J; junction bases left unmatched: 4. DNA for the CDR3: TGTGCCAGCAGCTTTAAGGACAGGGTCTACGAGCAGTACTTC. This encodes CASSFKDRVYEQYF.

The rearrangement joins TRBV2 to TRBJ1-6; D is possibly TRBD1 (5 bases). V was shortened by 3 bases and J by 6 bases, with 12 bases between the two germline ends. Germline V CDR1 and CDR2: SNHLY, FYNNEI. The CDR3 runs 15 residues. The chain's CDR3 is CASSDMGGGNSPLHF. The DNA for the CDR3 is TGTGCCAGCAGTGATATGGGGGGTGGTAATTCACCCCTCCACTTT. Full variable domain (missing parts from reference TRBV2 and TRBJ1-6): EPEVTQTPSHQVTQMGQEVILRCVPISNHLYFYWYRQILGQKVEFLVSFYNNEISEKSEIFDDQFSVERPDGSNFTLKIRSTKLEDSAMYFCASSDMGGGNSPLHFGNGTRLTVT.

CDR3 nucleotide sequence: TGCGCCAGCAGCTGGATGGGACTAGGCTCGGAGACCCAGTACTTC. Translation: CASSWMGLGSETQYF. The rearrangement uses TRBV5-1 and TRBJ2-5; 8 bases map to TRBD2. The CDR3 totals 15 residues. Unmatched junction bases numbered 9, after V lost 3 bases and J lost 5 bases. CDR1 is SGHRS and CDR2 is YFSETQ in the germline V gene.